A single sample is the source of the 9 T cell receptor beta chains below, sequenced in a study of Ad26.COV2.S vaccination and SARS-CoV-2 variants (dated by TCRdb to 2020 to 2023). The treatment or condition label corresponds to: some 20 received Ad26.COV2.S at low or high dose, single or two shots; several received placebo; per-sample allocation not given. For vaccine and placebo recipients, the sequenced repertoires came from samples collected on day 63 after the first injection. Library prep was done by the immunoSEQ multiplex PCR assay. TCRdb took this table from immuneACCESS and kept in-frame rearrangements with V and J called. Such tables lack part of the clones; where checked against another copy, unresolved V genes explain under half of the gap, and the rest is unexplained. Recorded for this sample are about 350,000 clones; about 88% of them occurred a single time. The ten largest clones represent 6.4% of the sample.

Sequenced here: peripheral blood, sampled in a trial of Ad26.COV2.S vaccine versus placebo. The receptor set was obtained from a person aged 18-65 years who received the Ad26.COV2.S COVID-19 vaccine or a placebo.

This sequence joins TRBV18 and TRBJ1-1, with TRBD1 matching 7 bases. Germline V lookup: CDR1 KGHSH, CDR2 LQKENI. After removal of 2 bases from V and 0 bases from J, the junction contained 6 bases not matched to a gene. This CDR3 spans 16 amino acids. The chain's CDR3 is CASSPGKGQMNTEAFF. In DNA, the CDR3 is TGTGCCAGCTCACCAGGAAAGGGACAGATGAACACTGAAGCTTTCTTT.

This rearrangement joins TRBV4-3 to TRBJ2-1; D possibly matches TRBD1 or TRBD2 (6 bases each). This CDR3 spans 16 amino acids. Germline CDR1 and CDR2: LGHNA and YSLEER. V dropped 1 base and J dropped 4 bases, with 14 bases sitting between them. Written as DNA, the CDR3 is TGCGCCAGCAGCCAAGGATACAGGGCGGGGTACAATGAGCAGTTCTTC. It is translated as CASSQGYRAGYNEQFF.

The chain employs TRBV3-1 (or the pseudogene TRBV3-2) and TRBJ2-7; D unclear. Germline-derived CDR1 and CDR2 are LGHDT and YNNKEL (reference sequence). The length of the CDR3 is 15 residues. Trimming left V 0 bases short and J 5 bases short, with 14 bases between. The CDR3 loop is CASSQEGGRRHEQYF. The DNA for the CDR3 is TGTGCCAGCAGCCAAGAGGGCGGCAGGAGACACGAGCAGTACTTC.

The genes are TRBV5-4 and TRBJ2-1, with 7 bases that match TRBD2. Unmatched junction bases numbered 9, after V lost 5 bases and J lost 10 bases. CDR3 length equals 13 residues. Per germline, CDR1 SGHNT and CDR2 YYREEE (reference sequence). The CDR3 is CASRPSGEEEQFF. The CDR3 DNA is TGTGCCAGCAGACCCAGCGGGGAGGAGGAGCAGTTCTTC.

The CDR3 bases are TGCGCCAGCAGCGGAGCGACAGGCTGGGATCAGCCCCAGCATTTT. As protein: CASSGATGWDQPQHF. The chain carries TRBV4-1 and TRBJ1-5; tentative D call: TRBD1 (6 bases). Germline values: CDR1 MGHRA, CDR2 YSYEKL. V shed 5 bases and J shed 5 bases, with 16 bases lying between them. The CDR3 is 15 amino acids.

The CDR3 reads CASSLTFEGNQLGYTF. The CDR3 region has the DNA TGTGCCAGCAGCTTAACGTTTGAGGGAAATCAGCTGGGCTACACCTTC. This chain joins TRBV7-3 and TRBJ1-2; D remains unclear. The CDR3 loop spans 16 amino acids. V was cut by 0 bases and J by 8 bases, with 19 bases left in between. Germline CDR1 and CDR2: SGHTA and FQGTGA.

CDR3 coding DNA: TGTGCCAGCAGCTCCGTAGGGTCGACTGGAAACACCATATATTTT. Protein product: CASSSVGSTGNTIYF. V is TRBV7-8 and J is TRBJ1-3, with no clear D. The CDR3 length is 15 residues. The V gene's germline CDR1 is SGHVS and CDR2 FQNEAQ. The ends were cut back, 4 bases at V and 2 bases at J, with 12 bases in the middle. Drawing the rest from reference TRBV7-8 and TRBJ1-3, the complete variable domain is GAGVSQSPRYKVAKRGQDVALRCDPISGHVSLFWYQQALGQGPEFLTYFQNEAQLDKSGLPSDRFFAERPEGSVSTLKIQRTQQEDSAVYLCASSSVGSTGNTIYFGEGSWLTVV.

J is TRBJ1-6 and V is TRBV14, with D possibly being TRBD1 (6 bases). Germline CDR1 SGHDN, CDR2 FVKESK. The CDR3 consists of 16 residues. V lost 2 bases, J lost 10 bases, and 18 bases lay in between. The DNA for the CDR3 is TGTGCCAGCAGCCAAACCCGGGGGGCCGCGGGCTCACCCCTCCACTTT. This gives the protein CASSQTRGAAGSPLHF.

This chain connects TRBV7-2 to TRBJ1-2, with 9 nucleotides matching TRBD1. From germline, CDR1 is SGHTA and CDR2 FQGNSA. Unmatched junction bases numbered 6, after V lost 3 bases and J lost 7 bases. The CDR3 spans 14 residues. The CDR3 DNA is TGTGCCAGCAGCTTGGGGACAGGGTACTCTGGCTACACCTTC. Translating it yields CASSLGTGYSGYTF.